This T cell receptor beta chain emerged from a study of cytomegalovirus exposure and HLA in healthy donors. The study, taken as a whole, reports: In vitro work confirmed that a few CMV-associated chains recognize CMV antigens. Most TCR sequences were uncommon, yet certain public TCRs appeared in many donors.

The PCR had 60 Vbeta and 13 Jbeta primers. TCRdb's table, derived via immunoSEQ multiplex PCR, lists solely in-frame clones and lacks some. This sample's clone table lists 95,000 to 110,000 clones. The J segment lost 3 bases and the V segment lost 5 bases, leaving 6 bases of the junction unmatched. The germline V gene has CDR1 SEHNR and CDR2 FQNEAQ (reference sequence). The CDR3 spans 14 residues. Regarding this clone: Its antigen remains unidentified.

V and J are TRBV7-9 and TRBJ2-5; TRBD2 aligns across 7 bases. Sequencing input: PBMCs. This clonotype originated in a man in his forties in good health and CMV-seronegative. The CDR3 bases are TGTGCCAGCAGCGTCCCTAGCGGCGAAGAGACCCAGTACTTC. Its protein product is CASSVPSGEETQYF.